The subject of this entry is one TCR beta chain. The sample is drawn from a study of Tregs in tolerant kidney transplant recipients. Data came from immunoSEQ multiplex PCR; TCRdb stores just in-frame clones and leaves some out. Among 50,000 or so clones listed, about 90% were seen once. The germline gives CDR1 LGHNA, CDR2 YNFKEQ. The V and J ends lost 3 bases and 7 bases respectively, with 16 bases between them. This CDR3 is built from 15 residues. This clonotype was obtained from a human donor in good health. The sequencing input was Tregs from blood. The V call is TRBV4-2, the J call TRBJ1-5; possible D gene TRBD1, 6 bases. CDR3 in amino acids: CASSQVQGLGQPQHF. The CDR3 DNA sequence: TGTGCCAGCAGCCAGGTTCAGGGGTTAGGGCAGCCCCAGCATTTT.